The present T cell receptor beta chain was sequenced within a study of T cells in localized non-small cell lung cancer. The study's findings and limits: Among the top 100 tumor clones, a median about 59 appeared in adjacent lung. Without multi-region sequencing, intratumor heterogeneity could not be excluded.

Clones were sequenced by immunoSEQ multiplex PCR, and TCRdb holds only the in-frame ones, with some missing. The table shows about 40,000 clones, with around 88% occurring only once. A word on this clone: Its antigen is still unknown.

The V end lost 4 bases, the J end lost 8 bases, and 14 bases lay between the germline ends. Germline V lookup: CDR1 SGHAT, CDR2 FQNNGV. The CDR3 sequence is 14 residues long. This receptor was taken from a man aged 40 to 70 with stage I lung adenocarcinoma. The genes are TRBV11-2 and TRBJ1-4; D may be TRBD1 (5 bases). This sample comprised peripheral blood, obtained before any cancer treatment. CDR3: CASSSRQYSEKLFF. As DNA, the CDR3 is TGTGCCAGCAGCTCTCGACAGTACTCCGAAAAACTGTTTTTT.